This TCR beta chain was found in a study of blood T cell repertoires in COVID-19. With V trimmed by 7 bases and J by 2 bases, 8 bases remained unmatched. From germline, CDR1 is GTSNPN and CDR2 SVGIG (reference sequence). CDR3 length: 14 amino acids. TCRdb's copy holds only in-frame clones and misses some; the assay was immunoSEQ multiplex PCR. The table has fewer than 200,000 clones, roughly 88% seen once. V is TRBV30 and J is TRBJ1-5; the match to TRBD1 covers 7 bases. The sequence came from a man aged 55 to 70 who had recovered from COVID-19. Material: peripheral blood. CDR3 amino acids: CALPRGGRNQPQHF. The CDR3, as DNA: TGTGCCTTACCCCGAGGGGGCCGCAATCAGCCCCAGCATTTT.